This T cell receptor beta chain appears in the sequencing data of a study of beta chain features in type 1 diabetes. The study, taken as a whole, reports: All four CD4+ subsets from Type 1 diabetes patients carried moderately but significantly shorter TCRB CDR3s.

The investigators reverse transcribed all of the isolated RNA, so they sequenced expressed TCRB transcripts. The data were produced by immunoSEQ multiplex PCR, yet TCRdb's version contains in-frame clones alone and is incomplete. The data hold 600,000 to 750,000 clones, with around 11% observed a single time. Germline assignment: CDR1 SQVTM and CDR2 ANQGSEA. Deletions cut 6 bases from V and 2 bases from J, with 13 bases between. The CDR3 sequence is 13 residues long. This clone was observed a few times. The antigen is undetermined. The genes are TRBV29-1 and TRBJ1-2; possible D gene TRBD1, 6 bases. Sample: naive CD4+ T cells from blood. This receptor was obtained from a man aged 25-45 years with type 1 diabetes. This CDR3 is CSVTGSPNYGYTF. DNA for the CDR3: TGCAGCGTAACAGGGTCCCCGAACTATGGCTACACCTTC. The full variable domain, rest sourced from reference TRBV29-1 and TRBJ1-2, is SAVISQKPSRDICQRGTSLTIQCQVDSQVTMMFWYRQQPGQSLTLIATANQGSEATYESGFVIDKFPISRPNLTFSTLTVSNMSPEDSSIYLCSVTGSPNYGYTFGSGTRLTVV.